These 23 T cell receptor beta chains were all obtained from the same sample, sequenced in a study of T-cell reconstitution after alpha-beta-depleted transplantation in children. Preparation of the TCRbeta library was carried out with unique molecular identifiers. MiXCR, applied by TCRdb to the PCR reads, yields one record per CDR3 protein. The sample shows about 980,000 distinct CDR3 sequences, about 29% of them seen only once. The sequencing used PBMCs, mostly from graft donor cells, collected 360 days after TCRalphabeta/CD19-depleted stem cell transplant. The source is a boy younger than two who had a stem cell transplant for SCID, so the T cells may come from the graft donor.

This clonotype was recorded many times. The chain has TRBV10-3 and TRBJ2-3; 7 nucleotides line up with TRBD2. The ends lost 5 bases at V and 3 bases at J; junction bases unmatched: 5. Per germline, CDR1 ENHRY and CDR2 SYGVKD. The CDR3 has 14 amino acids. The CDR3: CAISMTSSTDTQYF. The CDR3 bases are TGTGCCATCAGTATGACTAGCAGTACAGATACGCAGTATTTT.

This clonotype was counted many times. The chain combines TRBV28 with TRBJ2-5; tentative D call: TRBD2 (5 bases). The germline gives CDR1 MDHEN, CDR2 SYDVKM. The CDR3 contains 14 residues. The germline V and J ends were trimmed by 7 bases and 2 bases, with 14 bases remaining between them. CDR3 amino acids: CASTSRSLQETQYF. DNA for the CDR3: TGTGCCAGCACTAGCCGAAGCCTTCAAGAGACCCAGTACTTC. Using reference TRBV28 and TRBJ2-5 for the parts outside the CDR3, the full variable domain is DVKVTQSSRYLVKRTGEKVFLECVQDMDHENMFWYRQDPGLGLRLIYFSYDVKMKEKGDIPEGYSVSREKKERFSLILESASTNQTSMYLCASTSRSLQETQYFGPGTRLLVL.

This clonotype was detected many times. The CDR3 DNA reads TGCAGTGCTGGACAGGGATCCTACGAGCAGTACTTC. Translation: CSAGQGSYEQYF. The chain has TRBV20-1 and TRBJ2-7; the match to TRBD1 covers 8 bases. Germline V lookup: CDR1 DFQATT, CDR2 SNEGSKA (reference sequence). V lost 5 bases and J lost 1; bases outside the gene matches: 1. This CDR3 is built from 12 residues.

The chain uses TRBV20-1 and TRBJ2-1; no clear D. V was clipped by 3 bases and J by 6 bases, with 12 bases between them. The CDR3 totals 13 residues. CDR1 is DFQATT, CDR2 SNEGSKA, per germline (reference sequence). DNA for the CDR3: TGCAGTGCTAGCTCCCCTCGTGGCAATGAGCAGTTCTTC. This gives the protein CSASSPRGNEQFF.

The gene calls are TRBV4-1 and TRBJ2-3; D is unresolved. With 3 bases removed from V and 0 bases from J, the gap between germline ends came to 13 bases. Per the germline V gene, CDR1 is MGHRA and CDR2 is YSYEKL. The CDR3 is 16 amino acids. CDR3 bases: TGCGCCAGCAGCCAGGGTTCTCCTTCTAGCACAGATACGCAGTATTTT. The encoded protein is CASSQGSPSSTDTQYF.

This clonotype was detected only a few times. The chain has TRBV12-3 or TRBV12-4 and TRBJ1-2, with 7 bases identical to TRBD1. With V trimmed by 8 bases and J by 8 bases, 5 bases remained unmatched. The CDR3 totals 11 residues. The CDR3 DNA sequence: TGTGCCAGCTGGACAGGCGGGGGCTACACCTTC. Translation: CASWTGGGYTF.

This clonotype was seen only a few times. V gene TRBV29-1 combines with J gene TRBJ2-5; D not resolved. In germline, CDR1 is SQVTM, CDR2 ANQGSEA. This CDR3 spans 13 amino acids. V lost 4 bases and J lost 5, with 14 bases in between. CDR3 region: CSVGSVVVETQYF. The CDR3 DNA reads TGCAGCGTTGGGAGCGTGGTGGTGGAGACCCAGTACTTC.

This clonotype was counted ten times or more. The gene calls are TRBV24-1 and TRBJ2-3; 9 bases align to TRBD2. CDR1 is KGHDR, CDR2 SFDVKD, per germline. The CDR3 length is 16 residues. V lost 3 bases to trimming and J lost 3 bases; unmatched junction nucleotides: 6. CDR3: CATSDRSGGTTDTQYF. CDR3 nucleotides: TGTGCCACCAGTGATAGGAGCGGGGGGACGACAGATACGCAGTATTTT.

The chain recombines TRBV29-1 with TRBJ2-4, with TRBD2 as a possible D gene (6 bases). With 4 bases removed from V and 2 bases from J, the gap between germline ends came to 12 bases. The CDR3 is 14 amino acids. Per germline, CDR1 SQVTM and CDR2 ANQGSEA. The CDR3 DNA reads TGCAGCGTTGTGGTGGGGGGTTCCAAAAACATTCAGTACTTC. It encodes CSVVVGGSKNIQYF.

The chain carries TRBV28 and TRBJ2-7, with 8 bases aligning to TRBD1. Looked up from germline, CDR1 is MDHEN and CDR2 is SYDVKM. This CDR3 is 15 amino acids long. The J segment lost 4 bases and the V segment lost 3 bases, leaving 8 bases of the junction unmatched. CDR3 residues: CASSFERQGPYEQYF. CDR3 DNA: TGTGCCAGCAGTTTCGAAAGACAGGGGCCGTACGAGCAGTACTTC.

The V gene is TRBV12-3 or TRBV12-4, the J gene TRBJ2-5; D is unclear. V shed 0 bases and J shed 5 bases, with 16 bases lying between them. The CDR3 length is 16 residues. The CDR3 here is CASSLAPGRPWETQYF. DNA of the CDR3: TGTGCCAGCAGTTTAGCTCCGGGTCGACCTTGGGAGACCCAGTACTTC.

Only a few counts were recorded for this clonotype. V usage is TRBV29-1 and J usage is TRBJ2-2; 8 nucleotides match TRBD2. CDR1 and CDR2 from the germline V gene are SQVTM and ANQGSEA. The CDR3 totals 18 residues. V lost 7 bases and J lost 0; bases outside the gene matches: 16. CDR3 residues: CSALLKEAGAANTGELFF. In nucleotides, the CDR3 is TGCAGCGCCCTTTTAAAGGAAGCGGGGGCCGCGAACACCGGGGAGCTGTTTTTT.

The CDR3 DNA reads TGTGCCAGCAGGAAGGAGTTCACCGGGGAGCTGTTTTTT. It yields the protein CASRKEFTGELFF. The V and J genes are TRBV12-3 or TRBV12-4 and TRBJ2-2, with no clear D. Trimming removed 6 bases at V and 4 bases at J, with 9 bases between. The CDR3 sequence is 13 residues long.

The chain employs TRBV28 and TRBJ1-2; 9 bases fit TRBD1. The V gene end was trimmed by 5 bases and the J gene end by 0 bases; junction bases not matched to a gene: 10. The germline V gene has CDR1 MDHEN and CDR2 SYDVKM. This CDR3 contains 17 residues. The CDR3 protein is CASSRITGGSANYGYTF. The CDR3 DNA is TGTGCCAGCAGTCGAATTACAGGGGGCTCAGCTAACTATGGCTACACCTTC.

The CDR3 loop is CSVGGTTSGGTDTQYF. CDR3 bases: TGCAGTGTCGGCGGGACGACTAGCGGGGGCACAGATACGCAGTATTTT. V is TRBV20-1 and J is TRBJ2-3, with 11 bases that match TRBD2. V shed 7 bases, J shed 1 base, and the junction held 10 bases outside the gene matches. The CDR3 extends over 16 amino acids. Per the germline V gene, CDR1 is DFQATT and CDR2 is SNEGSKA (reference sequence).

This clonotype was recorded a few times. The CDR3 nucleotides read TGTGCCAGCAGCGACGGACCGGGGCTATCCGAGACCCAGTACTTC. It specifies CASSDGPGLSETQYF. This chain uses TRBV5-6 with TRBJ2-5, with D possibly called TRBD1 or TRBD2 (5 bases each). Trimming took off 4 bases at V and 5 bases at J, with 18 bases between the two ends. The CDR3 has 15 amino acids. Germline CDR1 and CDR2: SGHDT and YYEEEE.

Written as DNA, the CDR3 is TGTGCCAGCAGTTACGTTGGGCTAGCGGGGGGGAATGAGCAGTTCTTC. This codes for CASSYVGLAGGNEQFF. V and J are TRBV6-5 and TRBJ2-1, with 12 nucleotides matching TRBD2. Germline V lookup: CDR1 MNHEY, CDR2 SVGAGI. V shed 2 bases, J shed 7 bases, and the junction held 6 bases outside the gene matches. This CDR3 region has 16 residues.

J is TRBJ2-7 and V is TRBV6-1, with 9 positions matching TRBD1. CDR1 and CDR2 from the germline V gene are MNHNS and SASEGT. The CDR3 consists of 14 residues. The trim removed 7 bases at V and 2 bases at J, leaving 6 bases unmatched. The CDR3 protein is CASNPGTGTYEQYF. For the CDR3, the DNA is TGTGCCAGCAATCCCGGGACAGGGACCTACGAGCAGTACTTC.

This clonotype was picked up many times. The rearrangement links TRBV4-1 to TRBJ2-1; the match to TRBD2 covers 10 bases. Germline V gene data show CDR1 as MGHRA and CDR2 as YSYEKL. Trimming cost V 4 bases and J 3 bases; bases outside gene matches: 3. This CDR3 contains 15 residues. CDR3 coding DNA: TGCGCCAGCAGCCCAGCGGGGGGGGACTACAATGAGCAGTTCTTC. Translation gives CASSPAGGDYNEQFF.

This clonotype was counted between two and nine times. The J gene is TRBJ2-4, the V gene TRBV4-1, with D perhaps TRBD1 (7 bases). V was cut by 4 bases and J by 0 bases, with 16 bases left in between. Germline CDR1 is MGHRA and CDR2 is YSYEKL. This CDR3 contains 17 residues. The CDR3 sequence: CASSLEGQTKAKNIQYF. The CDR3 DNA reads as TGCGCCAGCAGCCTGGAGGGACAGACAAAAGCCAAAAACATTCAGTACTTC.

This clonotype was recorded a few times. The chain recombines TRBV20-1 with TRBJ1-6, with TRBD1 identical over 7 bases. This CDR3 comprises 14 residues. Trimming cost V 3 bases and J 7 bases; bases outside gene matches: 6. The germline CDR1 and CDR2 sequences are DFQATT and SNEGSKA (reference sequence). CDR3 protein: CSASNRGENSPLHF. The DNA of the CDR3 is TGCAGTGCTAGCAACAGGGGCGAAAATTCACCCCTCCACTTT.

This clonotype came up a few times. The chain is built from TRBV7-2 and TRBJ1-1; TRBD1 might be the D (5 bases). CDR1 is SGHTA, CDR2 FQGNSA, per germline. V lost 7 bases to trimming and J lost 2 bases, with 14 bases between them. The CDR3 is 14 amino acids. CDR3 protein: CASTLGGFNTEAFF. The DNA for the CDR3 is TGTGCCAGCACCCTGGGGGGGTTTAACACTGAAGCTTTCTTT.

The chain links TRBV9 to TRBJ2-3; 9 bases map to TRBD1. V lost 3 bases, J lost 2 bases, and 4 bases stayed unmatched. CDR3 size: 15 residues. Germline V gene data show CDR1 as SGDLS and CDR2 as YYNGEE. The CDR3 protein is CASSAQGADTDTQYF. The CDR3, as DNA: TGTGCCAGCAGCGCACAGGGGGCTGACACAGATACGCAGTATTTT.